A selection of T cell receptor beta chains follows, all from one sample in a study of OX40 agonist ivuxolimab in advanced cancers. Produced via immunoSEQ multiplex PCR; TCRdb's table is partial and in-frame only. Among 35,000 to 50,000 clones listed, roughly 87% were seen once. The starting material was CD4+ or CD8+ T cells sorted from blood, obtained in a trial of the OX40 agonist ivuxolimab. Receptor source: an adult with an advanced solid tumor such as melanoma, head and neck, liver or kidney cancer. Each CDR3 is given with its conserved first and last residue. Size is stated for part of the rows, as once, few or many counts, or as a class when the clone is expanded.

V,size,J,CDR3
TRBV7-2,.,TRBJ1-1,CASSLYGGLNTEAFF
TRBV25-1,.,TRBJ2-5,CASSESWQVLETQYF
TRBV7-6,.,TRBJ2-5,CASSSQNGQGAPQYF
TRBV4-3,.,TRBJ1-3,CASTLFRGSGNTIYF
TRBV7-9,.,TRBJ1-2,CASSPGKNYGYTF
TRBV9,.,TRBJ2-3,CASSVGSNTQYF
TRBV9,once,TRBJ2-3,CASSPGGHRTDTQYF
TRBV6-5,.,TRBJ2-5,CASSYGTGKETQYF
TRBV19,.,TRBJ1-1,CASSIRAANTEAFF
TRBV27,once,TRBJ1-2,CASSLSETGYGYTF
TRBV11-2,.,TRBJ2-5,CASSLEDRGRQETQYF
TRBV9,.,TRBJ2-6,CASSERAGIGSGANVLTF
TRBV27,.,TRBJ2-2,CASNVRLANTGELFF
TRBV28,.,TRBJ1-1,CASSAALGGEAPEAFF
TRBV19,.,TRBJ2-5,CASSIRLAGGLEETQYF
TRBV28,.,TRBJ2-5,CASSIYNDRETQYF
TRBV7-6,.,TRBJ2-7,CASSSPPGQGVGSSYEQYF
TRBV4-2,.,TRBJ1-2,CASSLDRVGTDGYGYTF
TRBV19,.,TRBJ2-2,CASSRQGGTGELFF
TRBV6-1,.,TRBJ2-5,CASSPGRIGETQYF
TRBV5-1,.,TRBJ1-1,CASSPTGTGMNTEAFF
TRBV19,.,TRBJ1-3,CASSSRTGNTIYF